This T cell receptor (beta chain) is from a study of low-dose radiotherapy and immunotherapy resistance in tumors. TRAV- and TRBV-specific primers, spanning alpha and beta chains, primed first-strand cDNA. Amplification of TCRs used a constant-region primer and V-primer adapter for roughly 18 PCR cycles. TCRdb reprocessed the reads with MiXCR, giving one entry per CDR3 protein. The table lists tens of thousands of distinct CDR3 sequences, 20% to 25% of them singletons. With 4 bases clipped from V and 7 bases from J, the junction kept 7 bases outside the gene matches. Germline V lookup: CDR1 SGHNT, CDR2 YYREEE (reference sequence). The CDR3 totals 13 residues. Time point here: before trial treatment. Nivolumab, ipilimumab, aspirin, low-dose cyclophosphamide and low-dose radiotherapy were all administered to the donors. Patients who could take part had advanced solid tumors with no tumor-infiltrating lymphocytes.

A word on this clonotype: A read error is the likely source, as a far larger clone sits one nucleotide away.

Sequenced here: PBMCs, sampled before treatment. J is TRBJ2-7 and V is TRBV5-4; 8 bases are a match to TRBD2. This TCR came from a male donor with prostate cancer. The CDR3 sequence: CASSPGLVGEQYF. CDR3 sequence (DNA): TGTGCCAGCAGCCCGGGACTAGTTGGTGAGCAGTACTTC.